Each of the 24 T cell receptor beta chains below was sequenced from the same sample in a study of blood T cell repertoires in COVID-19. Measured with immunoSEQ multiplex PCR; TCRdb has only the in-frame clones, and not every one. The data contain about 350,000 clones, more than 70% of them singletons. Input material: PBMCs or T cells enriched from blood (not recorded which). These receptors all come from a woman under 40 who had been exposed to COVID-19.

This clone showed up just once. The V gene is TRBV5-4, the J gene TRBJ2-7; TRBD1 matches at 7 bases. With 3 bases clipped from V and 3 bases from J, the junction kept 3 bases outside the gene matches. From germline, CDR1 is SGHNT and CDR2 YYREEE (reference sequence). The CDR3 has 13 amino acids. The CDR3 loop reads CASSYSGGYEQYF. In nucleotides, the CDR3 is TGTGCCAGCAGCTACTCAGGGGGCTACGAGCAGTACTTC.

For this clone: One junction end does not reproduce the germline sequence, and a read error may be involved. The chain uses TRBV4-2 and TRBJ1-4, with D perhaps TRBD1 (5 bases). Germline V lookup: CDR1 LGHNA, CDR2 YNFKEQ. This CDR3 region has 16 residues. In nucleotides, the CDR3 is TGTGCCGGCAGCCGGGGGGTCGTCCAAACTAATGAAAAACTGTTTTTT. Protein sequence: CAGSRGVVQTNEKLFF.

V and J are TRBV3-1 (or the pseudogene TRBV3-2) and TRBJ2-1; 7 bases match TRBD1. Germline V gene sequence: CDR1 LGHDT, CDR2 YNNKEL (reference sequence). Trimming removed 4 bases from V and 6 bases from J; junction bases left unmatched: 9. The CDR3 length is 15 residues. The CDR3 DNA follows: TGTGCCAGCAGCCGGGACAGCGTCAGGGCCAATGAGCAGTTCTTC. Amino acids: CASSRDSVRANEQFF.

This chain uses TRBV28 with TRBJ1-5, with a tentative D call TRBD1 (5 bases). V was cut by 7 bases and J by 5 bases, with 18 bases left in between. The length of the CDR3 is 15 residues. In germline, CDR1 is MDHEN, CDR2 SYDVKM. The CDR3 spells CASNSPQGGDQPQHF. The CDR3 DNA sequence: TGTGCCAGCAACTCCCCCCAGGGAGGGGATCAGCCCCAGCATTTT.

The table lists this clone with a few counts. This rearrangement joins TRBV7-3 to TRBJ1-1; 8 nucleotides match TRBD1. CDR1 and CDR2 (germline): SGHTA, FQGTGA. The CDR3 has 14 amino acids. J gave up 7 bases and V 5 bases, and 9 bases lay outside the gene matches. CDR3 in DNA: TGTGCCAGCAGCCCGCAGGGGGCGGCAAGTGAAGCTTTCTTT. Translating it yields CASSPQGAASEAFF.

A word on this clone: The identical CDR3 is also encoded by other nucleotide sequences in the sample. CDR3 sequence: CASSISVNTEAFF. As DNA, the CDR3 is TGTGCCAGTAGCATCAGTGTCAACACTGAAGCTTTCTTT. The chain has TRBV19 and TRBJ1-1, with D hard to call. Germline assignment: CDR1 LNHDA and CDR2 SQIVND (reference sequence). Trimming cost V 6 bases and J 2 bases, with 10 bases left between them. This CDR3 is built from 13 residues.

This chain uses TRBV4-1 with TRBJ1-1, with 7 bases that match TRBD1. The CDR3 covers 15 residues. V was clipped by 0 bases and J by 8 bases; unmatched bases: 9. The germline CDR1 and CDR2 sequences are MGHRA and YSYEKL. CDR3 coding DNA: TGCGCCAGCAGCCAAGATGAAGCAGGGACAGCCGAAGCTTTCTTT. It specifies CASSQDEAGTAEAFF.

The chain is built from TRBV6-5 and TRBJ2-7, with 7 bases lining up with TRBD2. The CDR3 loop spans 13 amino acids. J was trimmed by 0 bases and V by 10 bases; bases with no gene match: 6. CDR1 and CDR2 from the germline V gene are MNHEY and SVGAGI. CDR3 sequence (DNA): TGTGCCACGACTAGCTCCGGCTCCTACGAGCAGTACTTC. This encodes CATTSSGSYEQYF.

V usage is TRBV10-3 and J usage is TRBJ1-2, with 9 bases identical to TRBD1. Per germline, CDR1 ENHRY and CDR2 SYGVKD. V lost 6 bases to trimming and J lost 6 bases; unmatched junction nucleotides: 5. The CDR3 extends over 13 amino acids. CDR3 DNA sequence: TGTGCCATCAGCCCGGGACAGGGTGATGGCTACACCTTC. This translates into CAISPGQGDGYTF.

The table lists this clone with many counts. In DNA form, the CDR3 reads TGTGCCAGTAGTGACCTCTGGACAGGGGATGGCAATCAGCCCCAGCATTTT. Encoded protein: CASSDLWTGDGNQPQHF. The chain has TRBV19 and TRBJ1-5; the match to TRBD1 covers 9 bases. Germline trimming cut 5 bases from V and 2 bases from J; bases unmatched to any gene: 10. CDR1 is LNHDA and CDR2 is SQIVND in the germline V gene (reference sequence). CDR3 length: 17 amino acids.

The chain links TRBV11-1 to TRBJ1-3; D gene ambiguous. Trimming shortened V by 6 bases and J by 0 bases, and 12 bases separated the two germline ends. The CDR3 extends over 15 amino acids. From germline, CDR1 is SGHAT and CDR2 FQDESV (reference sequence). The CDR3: CASRSQPNSGNTIYF. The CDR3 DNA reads TGTGCCAGCAGGAGCCAACCTAACTCTGGAAACACCATATATTTT.

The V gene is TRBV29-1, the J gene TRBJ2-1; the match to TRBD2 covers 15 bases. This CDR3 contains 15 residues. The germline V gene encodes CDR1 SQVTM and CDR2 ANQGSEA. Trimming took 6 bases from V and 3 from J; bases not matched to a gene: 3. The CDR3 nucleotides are TGCAGCGTGAGGACTAGCGGGGGGGACTACAATGAGCAGTTCTTC. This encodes CSVRTSGGDYNEQFF.

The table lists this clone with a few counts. CDR3 coding DNA: TGTGCCAGCAGCTCTAGAGGTACGAGGACAGGAAACACCGGGGAGCTGTTTTTT. This translates into CASSSRGTRTGNTGELFF. The J gene is TRBJ2-2, the V gene TRBV11-2; TRBD1 matches 7 bases. The junction had 13 bases not matched to a gene; V was cut back by 4 bases and J by 2 bases. This CDR3 has 18 amino acids. Germline-derived CDR1 and CDR2 are SGHAT and FQNNGV.

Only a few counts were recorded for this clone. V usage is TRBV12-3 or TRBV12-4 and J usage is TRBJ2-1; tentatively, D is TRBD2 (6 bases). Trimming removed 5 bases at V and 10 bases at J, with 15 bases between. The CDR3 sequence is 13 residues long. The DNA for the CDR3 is TGTGCCAGCAGTCCCCACCGAGGAGGGGAGCAGTTCTTC. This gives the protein CASSPHRGGEQFF.

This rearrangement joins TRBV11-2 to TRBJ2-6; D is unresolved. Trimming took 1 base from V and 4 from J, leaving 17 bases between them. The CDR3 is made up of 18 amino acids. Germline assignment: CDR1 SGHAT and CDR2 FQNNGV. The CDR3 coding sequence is TGTGCCAGCAGCTTAGCGCTACTATCCCCCCGCGGGGCCAACGTCCTGACTTTC. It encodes CASSLALLSPRGANVLTF.

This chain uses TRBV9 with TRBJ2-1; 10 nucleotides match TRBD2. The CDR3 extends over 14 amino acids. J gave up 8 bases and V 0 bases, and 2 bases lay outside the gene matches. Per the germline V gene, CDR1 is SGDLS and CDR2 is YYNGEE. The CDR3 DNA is TGTGCCAGCAGCGTAGTTGGGACTAGCGATGAGCAGTTCTTC. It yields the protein CASSVVGTSDEQFF.

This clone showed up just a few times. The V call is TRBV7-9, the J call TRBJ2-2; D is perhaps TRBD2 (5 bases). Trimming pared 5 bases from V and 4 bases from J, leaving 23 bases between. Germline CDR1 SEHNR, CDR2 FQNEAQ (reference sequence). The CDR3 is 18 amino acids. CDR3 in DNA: TGTGCCAGCAGCCCCCTAGTGTCCCGGGATTCAACCACCGGGGAGCTGTTTTTT. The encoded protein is CASSPLVSRDSTTGELFF.

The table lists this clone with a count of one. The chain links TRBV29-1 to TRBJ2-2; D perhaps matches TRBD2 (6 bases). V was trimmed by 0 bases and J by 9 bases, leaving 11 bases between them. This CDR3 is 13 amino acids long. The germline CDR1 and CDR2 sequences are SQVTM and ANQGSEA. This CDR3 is CSVEDRGGRELFF. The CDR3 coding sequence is TGCAGCGTTGAAGATAGGGGAGGCCGGGAGCTGTTTTTT.

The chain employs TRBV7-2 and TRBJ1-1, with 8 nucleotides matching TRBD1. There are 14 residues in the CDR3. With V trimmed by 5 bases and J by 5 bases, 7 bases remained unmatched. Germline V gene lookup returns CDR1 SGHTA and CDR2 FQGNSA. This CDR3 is CASSQRTGRTEAFF. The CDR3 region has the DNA TGTGCCAGCAGCCAACGGACAGGGAGGACTGAAGCTTTCTTT.

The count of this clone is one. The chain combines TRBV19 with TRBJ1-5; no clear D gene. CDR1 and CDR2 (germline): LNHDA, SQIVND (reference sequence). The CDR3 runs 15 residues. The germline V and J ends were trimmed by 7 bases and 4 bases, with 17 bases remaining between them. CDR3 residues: CASIPSPSWNQPQHF. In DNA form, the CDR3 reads TGTGCCAGTATTCCATCTCCTAGCTGGAATCAGCCCCAGCATTTT.

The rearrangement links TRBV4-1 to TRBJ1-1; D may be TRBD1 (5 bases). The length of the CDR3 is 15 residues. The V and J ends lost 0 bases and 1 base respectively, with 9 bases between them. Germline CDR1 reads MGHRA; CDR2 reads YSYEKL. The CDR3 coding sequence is TGCGCCAGCAGCCAAGATCGGGGGGGGAACACTGAAGCTTTCTTT. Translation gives CASSQDRGGNTEAFF.

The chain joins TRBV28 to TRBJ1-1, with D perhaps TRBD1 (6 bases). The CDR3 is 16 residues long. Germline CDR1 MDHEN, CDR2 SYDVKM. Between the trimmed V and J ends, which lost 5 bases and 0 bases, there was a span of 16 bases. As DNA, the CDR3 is TGTGCCAGCAGTACAAAATCGACAGGCCTGAACACTGAAGCTTTCTTT. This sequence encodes CASSTKSTGLNTEAFF.

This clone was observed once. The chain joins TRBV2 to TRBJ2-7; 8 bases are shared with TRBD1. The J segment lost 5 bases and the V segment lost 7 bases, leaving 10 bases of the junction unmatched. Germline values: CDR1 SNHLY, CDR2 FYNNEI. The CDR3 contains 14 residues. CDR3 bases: TGTGCCAGCAATCCCAGGACAGGGATCCACGAGCAGTACTTC. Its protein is CASNPRTGIHEQYF. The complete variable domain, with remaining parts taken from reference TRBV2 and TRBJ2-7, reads EPEVTQTPSHQVTQMGQEVILRCVPISNHLYFYWYRQILGQKVEFLVSFYNNEISEKSEIFDDQFSVERPDGSNFTLKIRSTKLEDSAMYFCASNPRTGIHEQYFGPGTRLTVT.

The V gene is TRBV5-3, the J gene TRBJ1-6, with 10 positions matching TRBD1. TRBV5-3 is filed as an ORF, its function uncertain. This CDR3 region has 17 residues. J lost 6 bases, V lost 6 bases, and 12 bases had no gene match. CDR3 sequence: CARKREWGQGINSPLHF. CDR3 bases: TGTGCCAGAAAGAGGGAATGGGGACAGGGGATTAATTCACCCCTCCACTTT.